The rows below give T cell receptor beta chains drawn from one sample of a study of blood T cell repertoires in COVID-19. Sequenced by immunoSEQ multiplex PCR; TCRdb stores in-frame clones only, minus some. The sample lists 150,000 to 200,000 clones, around 89% occurring once. Sequencing input: PBMCs or T cells enriched from blood (not recorded which). These receptor sequences come from a woman between 50 and 59 years old who had recovered from COVID-19. CDR3s include the opening cysteine and the closing phenylalanine or tryptophan. A D gene is named only where the DNA matches it firmly. Part of the rows lack a size; the others show once, few, many or a class for expanded clones.

>TRBV7-9|TRBJ1-5|.|.
TGTGCCAGCAGCCAGACAGCCAATCAGCCCCAGCATTTT
CASSQTANQPQHF
>TRBV6-4|TRBJ1-5|.|.
TGTGCCAGCAGCCCCGACGGGTATAGCAATCAGCCCCAGCATTTT
CASSPDGYSNQPQHF
>TRBV7-8|TRBJ1-3|.|.
TGTGCCACCTCGCCCAGGGGCTCTGGAAACACCATATATTTT
CATSPRGSGNTIYF
>TRBV18|TRBJ1-4|TRBD1|.
TGTGCCAGCTCAGACAGGGGGCAGAATGAAAAACTGTTTTTT
CASSDRGQNEKLFF
>TRBV11-2|TRBJ1-2|TRBD1|.
TGTGCCAGCAGCTTAGCATTGGACAGGGGCCGTGGCTACACCTTC
CASSLALDRGRGYTF
>TRBV7-8|TRBJ2-5|.|.
TGTGCCAGCAGCTTAGAGTGGAGTGAAGAGACCCAGTACTTC
CASSLEWSEETQYF
>TRBV2|TRBJ1-5|.|few
TGTGCCACCGGACAGTATAGCAATCAGCCCCAGCATTTT
CATGQYSNQPQHF
>TRBV5-1|TRBJ1-3|.|once
TGCGCCAGCAGCCCCTGGGGGGGGAGATCCTCTGGAAACACCATATATTTT
CASSPWGGRSSGNTIYF
>TRBV19|TRBJ2-2|TRBD1|.
TGTGCCAGTAGTATTGGACAGGGGGCCACCGGGGAGCTGTTTTTT
CASSIGQGATGELFF
>TRBV7-3|TRBJ1-3|TRBD1|.
TGTGCCAGCAGCCACAGGGGGTCCTCTGGAAACACCATATATTTT
CASSHRGSSGNTIYF
>TRBV3-1/TRBV3-2|TRBJ1-6|TRBD1|.
TGTGCCAGCAGCCTAGGACAGGGATATTCACCCCTCCACTTT
CASSLGQGYSPLHF
>TRBV7-2|TRBJ2-3|TRBD2|.
TGTGCCAGCAGCGTTAGCGGGGGGCGAAGCACAGATACGCAGTATTTT
CASSVSGGRSTDTQYF
>TRBV19|TRBJ1-2|.|.
TGTGCCAGTAGTATTTCGACAGTCTATGGCTACACCTTC
CASSISTVYGYTF
>TRBV3-1/TRBV3-2|TRBJ2-2|.|.
TGTGCCAGCAGACCCGCAGGGGCCGGGGAGCTGTTTTTT
CASRPAGAGELFF
>TRBV11-3|TRBJ1-6|TRBD1|.
TGTGCCAGCAGCTTAAGGCAGGGGGATAATTCACCCCTCCACTTT
CASSLRQGDNSPLHF
>TRBV12-3/TRBV12-4|TRBJ1-1|.|.
TGTGCCAGCAGCCAATGGAACACTGAAGCTTTCTTT
CASSQWNTEAFF
>TRBV27|TRBJ2-7|.|once
TGTGCCAGCAGTTTGGGCCCTCGGGGTCTTTTC
CASSLGPRGLF
>TRBV10-2|TRBJ1-5|TRBD1|.
TGCGCCAGCAGAGGACAGGGTCAGAATCAGCCCCAGCATTTT
CASRGQGQNQPQHF
>TRBV6-5|TRBJ1-2|.|.
TGTGCCAGCAGTTACGTGGGGACACAAGATTACTATGGCTACACCTTC
CASSYVGTQDYYGYTF
>TRBV3-1/TRBV3-2|TRBJ2-4|.|.
TGTGCCAGCAGCCAAACTCCTAGCTTGAACATTCAGTACTTC
CASSQTPSLNIQYF